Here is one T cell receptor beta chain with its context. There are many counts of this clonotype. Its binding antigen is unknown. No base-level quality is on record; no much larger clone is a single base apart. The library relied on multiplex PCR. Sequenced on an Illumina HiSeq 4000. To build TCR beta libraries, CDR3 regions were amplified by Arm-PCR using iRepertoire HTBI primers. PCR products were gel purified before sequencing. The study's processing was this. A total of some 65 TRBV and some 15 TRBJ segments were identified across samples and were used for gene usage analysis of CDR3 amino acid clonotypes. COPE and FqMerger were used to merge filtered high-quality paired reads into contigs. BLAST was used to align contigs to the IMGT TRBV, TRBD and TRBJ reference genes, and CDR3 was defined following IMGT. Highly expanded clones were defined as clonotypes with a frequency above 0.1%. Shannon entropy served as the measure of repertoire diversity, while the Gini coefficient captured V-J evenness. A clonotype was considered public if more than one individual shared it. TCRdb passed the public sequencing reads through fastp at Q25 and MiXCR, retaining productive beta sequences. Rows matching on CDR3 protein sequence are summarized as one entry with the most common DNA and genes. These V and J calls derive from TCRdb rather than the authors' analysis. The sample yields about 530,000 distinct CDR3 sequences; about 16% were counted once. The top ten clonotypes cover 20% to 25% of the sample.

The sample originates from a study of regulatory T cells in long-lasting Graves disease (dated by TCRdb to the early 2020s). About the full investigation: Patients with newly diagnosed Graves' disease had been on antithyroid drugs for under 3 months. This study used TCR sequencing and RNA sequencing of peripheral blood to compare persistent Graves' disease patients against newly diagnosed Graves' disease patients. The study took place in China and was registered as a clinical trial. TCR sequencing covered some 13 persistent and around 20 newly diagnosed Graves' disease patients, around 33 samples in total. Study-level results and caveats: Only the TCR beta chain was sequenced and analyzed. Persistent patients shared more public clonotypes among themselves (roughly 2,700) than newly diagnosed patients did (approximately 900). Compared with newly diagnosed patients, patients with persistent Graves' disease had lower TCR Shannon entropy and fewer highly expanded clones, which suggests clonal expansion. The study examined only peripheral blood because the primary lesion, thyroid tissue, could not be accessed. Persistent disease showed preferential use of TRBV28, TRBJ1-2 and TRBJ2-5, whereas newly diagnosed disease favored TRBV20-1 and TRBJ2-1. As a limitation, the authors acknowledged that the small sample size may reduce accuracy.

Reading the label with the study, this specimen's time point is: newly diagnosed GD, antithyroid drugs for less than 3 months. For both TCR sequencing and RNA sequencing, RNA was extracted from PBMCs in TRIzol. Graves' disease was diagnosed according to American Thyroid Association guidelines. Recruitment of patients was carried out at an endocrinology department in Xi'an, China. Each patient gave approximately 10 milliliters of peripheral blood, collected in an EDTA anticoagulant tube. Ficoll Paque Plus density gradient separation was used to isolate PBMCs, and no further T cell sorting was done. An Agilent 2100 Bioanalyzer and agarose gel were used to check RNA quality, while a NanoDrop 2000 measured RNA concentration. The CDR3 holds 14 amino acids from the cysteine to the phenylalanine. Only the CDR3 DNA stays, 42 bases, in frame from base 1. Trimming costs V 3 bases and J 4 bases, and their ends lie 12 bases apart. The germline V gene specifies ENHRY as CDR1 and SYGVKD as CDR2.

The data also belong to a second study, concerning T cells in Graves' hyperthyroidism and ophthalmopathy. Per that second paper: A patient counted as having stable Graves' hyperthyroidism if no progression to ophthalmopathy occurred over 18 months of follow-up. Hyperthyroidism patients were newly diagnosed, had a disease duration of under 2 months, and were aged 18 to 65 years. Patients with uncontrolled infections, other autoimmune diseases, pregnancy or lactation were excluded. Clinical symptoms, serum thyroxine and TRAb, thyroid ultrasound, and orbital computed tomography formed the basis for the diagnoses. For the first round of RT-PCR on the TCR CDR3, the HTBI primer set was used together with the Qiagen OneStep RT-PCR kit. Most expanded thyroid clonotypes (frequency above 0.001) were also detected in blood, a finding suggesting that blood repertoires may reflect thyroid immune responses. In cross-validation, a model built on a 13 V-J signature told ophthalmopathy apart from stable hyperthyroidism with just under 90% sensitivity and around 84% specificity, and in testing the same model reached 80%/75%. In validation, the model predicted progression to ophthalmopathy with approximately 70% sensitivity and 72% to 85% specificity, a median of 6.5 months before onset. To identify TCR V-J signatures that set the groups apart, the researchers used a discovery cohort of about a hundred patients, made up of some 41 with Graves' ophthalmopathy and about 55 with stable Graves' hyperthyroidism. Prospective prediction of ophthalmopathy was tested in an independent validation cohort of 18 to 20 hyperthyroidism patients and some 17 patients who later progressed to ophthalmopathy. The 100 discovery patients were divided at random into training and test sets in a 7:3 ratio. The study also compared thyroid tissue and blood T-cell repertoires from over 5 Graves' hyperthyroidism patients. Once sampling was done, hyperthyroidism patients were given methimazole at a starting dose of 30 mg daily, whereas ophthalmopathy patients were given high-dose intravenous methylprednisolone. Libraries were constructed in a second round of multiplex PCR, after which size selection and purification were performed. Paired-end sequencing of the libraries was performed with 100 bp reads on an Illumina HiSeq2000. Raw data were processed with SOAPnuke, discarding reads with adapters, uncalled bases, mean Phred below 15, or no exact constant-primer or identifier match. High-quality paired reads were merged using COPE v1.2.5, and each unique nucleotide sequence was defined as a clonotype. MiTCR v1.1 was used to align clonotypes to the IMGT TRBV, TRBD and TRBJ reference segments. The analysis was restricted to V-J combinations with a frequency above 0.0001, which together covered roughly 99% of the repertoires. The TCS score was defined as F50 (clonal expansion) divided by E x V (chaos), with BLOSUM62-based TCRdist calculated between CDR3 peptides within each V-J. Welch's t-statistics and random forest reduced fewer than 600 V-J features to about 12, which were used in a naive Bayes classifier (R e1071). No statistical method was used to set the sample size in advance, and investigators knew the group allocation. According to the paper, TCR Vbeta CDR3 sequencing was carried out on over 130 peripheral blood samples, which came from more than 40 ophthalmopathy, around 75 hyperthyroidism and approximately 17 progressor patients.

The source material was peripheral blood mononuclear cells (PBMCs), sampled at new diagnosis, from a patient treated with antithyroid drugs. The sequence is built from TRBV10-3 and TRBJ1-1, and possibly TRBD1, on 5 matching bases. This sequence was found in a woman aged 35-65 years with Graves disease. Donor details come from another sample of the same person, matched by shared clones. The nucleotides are TGTGCCATCAGTGAATTCCAGGGTAGCACTGAAGCTTTCTTT. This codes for CAISEFQGSTEAFF.